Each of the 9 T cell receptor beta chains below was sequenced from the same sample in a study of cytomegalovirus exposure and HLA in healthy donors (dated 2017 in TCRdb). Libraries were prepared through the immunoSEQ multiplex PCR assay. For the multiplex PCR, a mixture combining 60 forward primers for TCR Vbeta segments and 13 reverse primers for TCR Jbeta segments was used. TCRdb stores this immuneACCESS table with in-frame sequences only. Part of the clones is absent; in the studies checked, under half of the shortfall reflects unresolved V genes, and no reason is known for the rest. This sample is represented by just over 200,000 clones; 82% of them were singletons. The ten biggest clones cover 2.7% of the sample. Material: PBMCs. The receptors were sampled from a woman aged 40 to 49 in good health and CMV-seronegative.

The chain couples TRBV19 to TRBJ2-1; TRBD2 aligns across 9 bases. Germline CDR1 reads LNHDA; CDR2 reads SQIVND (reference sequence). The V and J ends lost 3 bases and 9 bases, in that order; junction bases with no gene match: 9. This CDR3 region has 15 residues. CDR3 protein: CASSMREGRWGEQFF. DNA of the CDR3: TGTGCCAGTAGTATGCGGGAGGGCCGCTGGGGTGAGCAGTTCTTC.

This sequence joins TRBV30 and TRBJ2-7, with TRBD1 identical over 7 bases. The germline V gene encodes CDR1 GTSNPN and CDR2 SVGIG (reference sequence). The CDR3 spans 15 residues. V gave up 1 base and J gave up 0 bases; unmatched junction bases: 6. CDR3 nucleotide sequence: TGTGCCTGGAGTGGGGGGACAGCGAGCTCCTACGAGCAGTACTTC. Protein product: CAWSGGTASSYEQYF.

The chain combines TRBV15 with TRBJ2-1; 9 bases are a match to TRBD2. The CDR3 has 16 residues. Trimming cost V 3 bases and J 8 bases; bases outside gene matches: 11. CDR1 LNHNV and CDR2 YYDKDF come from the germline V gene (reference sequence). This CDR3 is CATSSDTGTSRYEQFF. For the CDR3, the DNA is TGTGCCACCAGCAGCGATACCGGGACTAGCAGATATGAGCAGTTCTTC. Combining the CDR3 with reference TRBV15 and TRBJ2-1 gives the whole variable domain DAMVIQNPRYQVTQFGKPVTLSCSQTLNHNVMYWYQQKSSQAPKLLFHYYDKDFNNEADTPDNFQSRRPNTSFCFLDIRSPGLGDTAMYLCATSSDTGTSRYEQFFGPGTRLTVL.

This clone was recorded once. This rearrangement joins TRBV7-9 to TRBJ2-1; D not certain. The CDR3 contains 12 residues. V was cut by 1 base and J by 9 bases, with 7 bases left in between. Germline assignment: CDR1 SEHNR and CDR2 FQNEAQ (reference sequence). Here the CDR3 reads CASSLDRSEQFF. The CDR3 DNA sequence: TGTGCCAGCAGCTTAGATCGGAGTGAGCAGTTCTTC.

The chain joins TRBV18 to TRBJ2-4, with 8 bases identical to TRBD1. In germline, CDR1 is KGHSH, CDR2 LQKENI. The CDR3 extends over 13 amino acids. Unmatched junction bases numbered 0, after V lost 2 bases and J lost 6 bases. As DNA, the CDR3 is TGTGCCAGCTCACCAGGACAGGGAAACATTCAGTACTTC. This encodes CASSPGQGNIQYF.

The CDR3: CASSLPTGSYGQPQHF. The CDR3, as DNA: TGTGCCAGCAGTTTACCTACAGGGTCATACGGTCAGCCCCAGCATTTT. The chain has TRBV28 and TRBJ1-5, with D tentatively TRBD1 (6 bases). The V gene's germline CDR1 is MDHEN and CDR2 SYDVKM. Trimming removed 2 bases from V and 6 bases from J, with 17 bases in between. The CDR3 extends over 16 amino acids.

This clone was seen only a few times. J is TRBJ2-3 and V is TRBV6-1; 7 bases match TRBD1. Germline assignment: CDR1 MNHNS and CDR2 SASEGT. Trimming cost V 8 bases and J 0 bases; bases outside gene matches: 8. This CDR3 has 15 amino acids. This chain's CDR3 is CASAQGPTSTDTQYF. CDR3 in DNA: TGTGCCAGCGCACAGGGGCCTACTAGCACAGATACGCAGTATTTT.

The CDR3 loop is CSVEGSVLEGYTF. CDR3 DNA: TGCAGCGTTGAAGGGTCGGTGCTGGAGGGCTACACCTTC. The chain couples TRBV29-1 to TRBJ1-2; no firm D call. CDR3 length: 13 amino acids. Germline lookup yields CDR1 SQVTM and CDR2 ANQGSEA. V was trimmed by 1 base and J by 8 bases, leaving 14 bases between them.

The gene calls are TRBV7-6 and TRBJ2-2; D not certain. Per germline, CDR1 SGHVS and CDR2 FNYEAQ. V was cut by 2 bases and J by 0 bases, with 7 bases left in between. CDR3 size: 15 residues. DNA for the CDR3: TGTGCCAGCAGCTTAAGTGGGCCGAACACCGGGGAGCTGTTTTTT. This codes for CASSLSGPNTGELFF. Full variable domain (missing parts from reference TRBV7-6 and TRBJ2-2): GAGVSQSPRYKVTKRGQDVALRCDPISGHVSLYWYRQALGQGPEFLTYFNYEAQQDKSGLPNDRFSAERPEGSISTLTIQRTEQRDSAMYRCASSLSGPNTGELFFGEGSRLTVL.